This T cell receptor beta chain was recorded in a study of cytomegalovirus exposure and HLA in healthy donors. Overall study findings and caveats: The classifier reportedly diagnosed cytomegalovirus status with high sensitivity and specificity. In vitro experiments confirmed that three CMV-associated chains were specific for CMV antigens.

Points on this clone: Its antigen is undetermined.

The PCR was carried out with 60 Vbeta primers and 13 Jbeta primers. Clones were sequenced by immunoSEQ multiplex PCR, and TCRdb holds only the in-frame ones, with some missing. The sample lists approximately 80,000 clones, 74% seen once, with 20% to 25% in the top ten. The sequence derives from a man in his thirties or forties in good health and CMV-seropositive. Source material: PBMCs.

Written as DNA, the CDR3 is TGTGCCAGCCGACTTTTGGGGCTCACTGAAGCTTTCTTT. It translates to CASRLLGLTEAFF. J is TRBJ1-1 and V is TRBV27; TRBD1 is a possible D gene (5 bases). This CDR3 comprises 13 residues. V gave up 8 bases and J gave up 4 bases, with 14 bases separating them. Germline V lookup: CDR1 MNHEY, CDR2 SMNVEV (reference sequence).